The clone carrying this T cell receptor (beta chain) was counted between two and nine times. The antigen is unknown. TCRdb's table, derived via immunoSEQ multiplex PCR, lists solely in-frame clones and lacks some. The sample lists more than 15,000 clones, around 70% occurring once. Once isolated by positive magnetic bead selection, the CD4+ and CD8+ cells had their purity checked by flow cytometry. The data are from a study of somatic mutations in cytotoxic T cells in rheumatoid arthritis. The V gene's germline CDR1 is SSHAT and CDR2 FNYEAQ (reference sequence). Trimming shortened V by 5 bases and J by 13 bases, and 18 bases separated the two germline ends. CDR3 length: 13 amino acids. Study observations and caveats: The antigen targets of the expanded CD8+ clones lacked identification.

The clonotype comes from a woman aged 60-75 years in good health. The sequenced material came from CD8+ T cells sorted from blood. The chain carries TRBV7-7 and TRBJ2-1, with D possibly called TRBD1 or TRBD2 (5 bases each). The CDR3 protein is CASSLTPGSRQFF. The CDR3 DNA reads TGTGCCAGCAGCCTAACCCCAGGGAGTCGTCAGTTCTTC.